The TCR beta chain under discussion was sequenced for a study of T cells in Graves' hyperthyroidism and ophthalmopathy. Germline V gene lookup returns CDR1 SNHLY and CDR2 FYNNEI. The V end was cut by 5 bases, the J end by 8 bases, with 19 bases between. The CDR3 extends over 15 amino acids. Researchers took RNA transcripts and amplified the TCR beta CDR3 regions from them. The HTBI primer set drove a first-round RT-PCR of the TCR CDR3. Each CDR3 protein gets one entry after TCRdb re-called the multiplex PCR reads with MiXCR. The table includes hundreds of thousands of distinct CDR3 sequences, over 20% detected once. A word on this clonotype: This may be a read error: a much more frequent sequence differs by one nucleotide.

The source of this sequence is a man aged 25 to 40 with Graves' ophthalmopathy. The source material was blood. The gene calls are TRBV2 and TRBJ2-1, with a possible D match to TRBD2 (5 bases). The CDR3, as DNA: TGTGCCAGCAGTCCCCCGGGATCGGTCATGGATGAGCAGTTCTTC. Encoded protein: CASSPPGSVMDEQFF.